Listed below are T cell receptor beta chains from one sample, sequenced in a study of blood T cell repertoires in COVID-19. Assay used: immunoSEQ multiplex PCR; TCRdb lists only in-frame clones, some missing. The data show roughly 150,000 clones, roughly 80% seen once. The specimen sequenced was peripheral blood. These receptors were collected from a man aged 65 to 79 with acute or convalescent COVID-19. Each CDR3 is given with its conserved first and last residue.

V: TRBV29-1; CDR3: CSVLGGGEQYF
V: TRBV5-4; CDR3: CASSLEGLAKETQYF
V: TRBV18; CDR3: CASQPGSTDTQYF
V: TRBV3-1/TRBV3-2; CDR3: CASSFTGTGRYNEQFF
V: TRBV5-8; CDR3: CASSRPGTAVNYGYTF
V: TRBV28; CDR3: CASENTGQGHFNSPLHF
V: TRBV3-1/TRBV3-2; CDR3: CASSTRTSGFYNEQFF
V: TRBV11-3; CDR3: CASSPGDSGGAEETQYF
V: TRBV19; CDR3: CASQSAPRAETQYF
V: TRBV30; CDR3: CAWSPGPTGEQYF
V: TRBV5-4; CDR3: CASTSGGRTDTQYF
V: TRBV5-4; CDR3: CASSPEGYGYTF
V: TRBV28; CDR3: CASSTSPGDTQYF
V: TRBV13; CDR3: CASSLLAGETQYF
V: TRBV7-8; CDR3: CASSLTGQGGETQYF
V: TRBV7-9; CDR3: CASSLGGSAYEQYF
V: TRBV19; CDR3: CASSIFTGGRQPQHF
V: TRBV15; CDR3: CATSRGSDTIYF
V: TRBV3-1/TRBV3-2; CDR3: CASSPRGTEAFF
V: TRBV5-1; CDR3: CASSVKSSNTEAFF
V: TRBV2; CDR3: CASSEMLVNEQFF
V: TRBV29-1; CDR3: CSVDPAGVNTEAFF
V: TRBV4-2; CDR3: CASSQSGTGAMIYGYTF
V: TRBV19; CDR3: CASSSAGGSYEQYF